This T cell receptor beta chain was identified in a study of blood T cell repertoires in COVID-19. Study summary: From T cells, B-cell-depleted T cells, or PBMCs came the material, which was cDNA or gDNA.

This CDR3 has 13 amino acids. The V gene's germline CDR1 is GTSNPN and CDR2 SVGIG (reference sequence). The V and J ends lost 5 bases and 7 bases respectively, with 18 bases between them. Clones were sequenced by immunoSEQ multiplex PCR, and TCRdb holds only the in-frame ones, with some missing. The sample has over 110,000 clones; 84% are singletons. In assigning cohorts, the study relied on participant-reported clinical history. The receptor was isolated from a man aged 50 to 59 in a cohort exposed to, infected with or recovered from COVID-19 (not recorded which). The sequencing input was PBMCs or T cells enriched from blood (not recorded which). The chain is built from TRBV30 and TRBJ2-7, with a possible D match to TRBD1 (5 bases). The CDR3 DNA reads as TGTGCCTGGGGGGCACAGTACATCCGGGAGCAGTACTTC. Its protein is CAWGAQYIREQYF.